Listed below are T cell receptor beta chains from one sample, sequenced in a study of cytomegalovirus exposure and HLA in healthy donors. Assay used: immunoSEQ multiplex PCR; TCRdb lists only in-frame clones, some missing. The sample shows fewer than 140,000 clones, less than 85% of them seen only once. The sample was PBMCs. These receptors all stem from a man aged 55-75 years in good health and CMV-seronegative. CDR3s include the opening cysteine and the closing phenylalanine or tryptophan. D genes are given only for firm matches. Not every row has a clone size; where given, it reads once, few, many or a size class.

V	J	size	D	DNA	CDR3
TRBV6-5	TRBJ2-2	-	TRBD1	TGTGCCAGCAGTTTACAGGGGGCACGGACCGGGGAGCTGTTTTTT	CASSLQGARTGELFF
TRBV5-1	TRBJ2-1	-	TRBD2	TGTGCCAGCACCCTGGCCCCGACTAGCGAGTACAATGAGCAGTTCTTC	CASTLAPTSEYNEQFF
TRBV7-9	TRBJ1-3	-	-	TGTGCCAGCAGTATCTTATCTGGAAACACCATATATTTT	CASSILSGNTIYF
TRBV7-9	TRBJ2-1	-	-	TGTGCCAGCAGCTTATGGAGCGGCCCCTACAATGAGCAGTTCTTC	CASSLWSGPYNEQFF
TRBV7-9	TRBJ2-3	-	-	TGTGCCAGCAGCTTAGCGAGCGGTAGGACAGATACGCAGTATTTT	CASSLASGRTDTQYF
TRBV11-3	TRBJ2-7	-	TRBD2	TGTGCCAGCAGCCAAAGCGGGGGAGTCTACGAGCAGTACTTC	CASSQSGGVYEQYF
TRBV28	TRBJ2-5	-	TRBD1	TGTGCCAGCAGGGACAGGGGGGACCAAGAGACCCAGTACTTC	CASRDRGDQETQYF
TRBV28	TRBJ1-4	-	TRBD1	TGTGCCAGCAGTCCGCTCGACAGGGGGGCCGATGAAAAACTGTTTTTT	CASSPLDRGADEKLFF
TRBV28	TRBJ2-5	-	TRBD1	TGTGCCAGCAGTCCCACAGGGGGCGAGTGGGAGACCCAGTACTTC	CASSPTGGEWETQYF
TRBV11-2	TRBJ1-4	few	TRBD1	TGTGCCAGCAGCCCTACAGGGGGATTATATGAAAAACTGTTTTTT	CASSPTGGLYEKLFF
TRBV2	TRBJ1-2	-	TRBD1	TGTGCCAGCAGGGGGACAGGAGCCTATGAGGGCTACACCTTC	CASRGTGAYEGYTF
TRBV5-4	TRBJ2-3	-	TRBD2	TGTGCCAGCACGAGAGGCGGGGGGGCATCAGATACGCAGTATTTT	CASTRGGGASDTQYF
TRBV30	TRBJ1-5	-	TRBD1	TGTGCCTGGAGTACCCGGGACAGGGGGATTTATAGCAATCAGCCCCAGCATTTT	CAWSTRDRGIYSNQPQHF
TRBV5-6	TRBJ1-2	-	-	TGTGCCAGCAGGCTCAGGGGTTATGGCTACACCTTC	CASRLRGYGYTF
TRBV6-1	TRBJ2-5	-	-	TGTGCCAGCAGTGTGACAGTTTCCAGAGAGACCCAGTACTTC	CASSVTVSRETQYF
TRBV7-6	TRBJ2-5	-	-	TGTGCCAGTTCGGAGGGACAGCCACAAGAGACCCAGTACTTC	CASSEGQPQETQYF
TRBV13	TRBJ2-3	-	-	TGTGCCAGCAGCCCCCAGTCAGATACGCAGTATTTT	CASSPQSDTQYF
TRBV19	TRBJ2-3	-	-	TGTGCCAGTAGTATAGATGTGGGTTACGGGACAGATACGCAGTATTTT	CASSIDVGYGTDTQYF
TRBV6-6	TRBJ2-5	once	-	TGTGCCAGCACCCCACTAGCCGGCGGGGCCCAGTACTTC	CASTPLAGGAQYF
TRBV5-1	TRBJ2-1	-	-	TGCGCCAGCAGCTTGGCCGGGACAGATGCCGGGGGTGAGCAGTTCTTC	CASSLAGTDAGGEQFF
TRBV5-6	TRBJ2-5	once	-	TGTGCCAGCAGCTTGTCAGGGTTGGAGACCCAGTACTTC	CASSLSGLETQYF
TRBV9	TRBJ2-4	-	-	TGTGCCAGCAGCGTTACAGGGAAATCTCTGTACTTC	CASSVTGKSLYF
TRBV6-1	TRBJ1-2	-	-	TGTGCCAGCAGGCTGGACAGTCTTTATGGCTACACCTTC	CASRLDSLYGYTF
TRBV7-2	TRBJ2-7	-	-	TGTGCCAGCAGCAAGGACAGAGCCTACGAGCAGTACTTC	CASSKDRAYEQYF
TRBV7-2	TRBJ2-1	-	TRBD2	TGTGCCAGCAGCTTAGCGCTGATGGGTAGCGGGGTAAAGTTCTTC	CASSLALMGSGVKFF
TRBV7-2	TRBJ2-1	-	-	TGTGCCAGCAGGCCCAGGGAGGCGTCCTACAATGAGCAGTTCTTC	CASRPREASYNEQFF
TRBV29-1	TRBJ2-3	-	-	TGCAGTGCGTCTTACAGCTACACAGATACGCAGTATTTT	CSASYSYTDTQYF
TRBV30	TRBJ2-6	-	-	TGTGCCTGGAGGGACTTCTCTGGGGCCAACGTCCTGACTTTC	CAWRDFSGANVLTF
TRBV6-1	TRBJ2-3	-	-	TGTGCCAGCAGTCACGCCGGTCGGTTCACAGATACGCAGTATTTT	CASSHAGRFTDTQYF
TRBV5-1	TRBJ2-7	few	TRBD1	TGCGCCAGCAGCTTGGGGTCGGCGGGACAGGGGGGCTACGAGCAGTACTTC	CASSLGSAGQGGYEQYF
TRBV29-1	TRBJ1-2	once	-	TGCAGCGGAAGGACTCCGGGCGGCTACACCTTC	CSGRTPGGYTF
TRBV7-9	TRBJ1-4	-	-	TGTGCCAGCAGCCTAGGACTACTGGGGAATGAAAAACTGTTTTTT	CASSLGLLGNEKLFF
TRBV12-1	TRBJ2-2	-	-	TGTGCCAGCAGCTTAGCCGGGACTAGCGGGGCGAGGAACACCGGGGAGCTGTTTTTT	CASSLAGTSGARNTGELFF
TRBV6-6	TRBJ1-5	-	-	TGTGCCAGCACCCATTCAATACAGGGCCACCAGCCCCAGCATTTT	CASTHSIQGHQPQHF
TRBV7-3	TRBJ2-1	-	-	TGTGCCAGCAGCTTAACGAGGGAATCGAACAATGAGCAGTTCTTC	CASSLTRESNNEQFF
TRBV7-9	TRBJ2-1	-	TRBD1	TGTGCCAGCACTGGTGGGACAGTCGAAATAGGAAATGAGCAGTTCTTC	CASTGGTVEIGNEQFF
TRBV2	TRBJ2-2	-	TRBD1	TGTGCCAGCAGTGAAATGGGACAGGGTACCGGGGAGCTGTTTTTT	CASSEMGQGTGELFF
TRBV7-9	TRBJ1-1	-	-	TGTGCCAGCAGCCCTGGGTCAGGGCAGATTACTGAAGCTTTCTTT	CASSPGSGQITEAFF
TRBV6-1	TRBJ2-1	-	-	TGTGCCAGCAGTCACCGGGGAGTCTACAATGAGCAGTTCTTC	CASSHRGVYNEQFF
TRBV30	TRBJ2-5	-	TRBD1	TGTGCCTGGAGTGTCCAGGGGGTAAAGACCCAGTACTTC	CAWSVQGVKTQYF
TRBV5-6	TRBJ2-1	-	-	TGTGCCAGCAGAGGCAGGGAAGACTACAATGAGCAGTTCTTC	CASRGREDYNEQFF
TRBV5-1	TRBJ1-6	few	-	TGCGCCAGCAGCTTGAATCCGCCAGGGCTTAATTCACCCCTCCACTTT	CASSLNPPGLNSPLHF
TRBV10-3	TRBJ2-7	-	TRBD2	TGTGCCATCAAAGGACTAGCGGGGCTCGAGCAGTACTTC	CAIKGLAGLEQYF
TRBV18	TRBJ1-4	-	-	TGTGCCAGCTCTCGTCAGGGCACTAATGAAAAACTGTTTTTT	CASSRQGTNEKLFF
TRBV19	TRBJ2-5	once	-	TGTGCCAGTAGTCCCCCAGGGGTCCCCCCAGAGACCCAGTACTTC	CASSPPGVPPETQYF
TRBV18	TRBJ1-1	-	-	TGTGCCAGCTCACCTAGGAACACTGAAGCTTTCTTT	CASSPRNTEAFF
TRBV7-2	TRBJ1-4	-	-	TGTGCCAGCAGCTTAGTACAGGGTTCTGAAAAACTGTTTTTT	CASSLVQGSEKLFF
TRBV9	TRBJ1-6	once	-	TGTGCCAGCAGCCTCCAGGGGACATGGGATTCACCCCTCCACTTT	CASSLQGTWDSPLHF
TRBV5-1	TRBJ2-7	-	TRBD2	TGCGCCAGCGGTAGCGGGGGTCCCCTCTACGAGCAGTACTTC	CASGSGGPLYEQYF
TRBV6-7	TRBJ1-4	once	TRBD1	TGTGCCAGCAACTCGGGCGGACAGGTTGAAAAACTGTTTTTT	CASNSGGQVEKLFF
TRBV27	TRBJ2-1	once	TRBD1	TGTGCCAGCAGTTCCCGGGACAGGGGGTACAATGAGCAGTTCTTC	CASSSRDRGYNEQFF